The 18 T cell receptor beta chains below come from one sample, sequenced in a study of blood T cell repertoires in COVID-19. The method was immunoSEQ multiplex PCR; TCRdb's version includes in-frame clones alone and lacks a portion of them. The sample carries roughly 80,000 clones, approximately 86% recorded once. Input material: peripheral blood. Receptor source: a woman between 55 and 75 years old with acute or convalescent COVID-19.

The V gene is TRBV6-5, the J gene TRBJ2-5; possible D gene TRBD2, 5 bases. The germline CDR1 and CDR2 sequences are MNHEY and SVGAGI. The CDR3 has 13 residues. V was clipped by 7 bases and J by 5 bases, with 14 bases between them. CDR3 sequence (DNA): TGTGCCAGCATAACGGAGGTATCTGAGACCCAGTACTTC. Translation: CASITEVSETQYF.

The chain uses TRBV6-1 and TRBJ2-5, with 9 bases that match TRBD1. J gave up 5 bases and V 2 bases, and 3 bases lay outside the gene matches. Germline V gives CDR1 MNHNS, CDR2 SASEGT. This CDR3 is 14 amino acids long. The CDR3 bases are TGTGCCAGCAGTGAAACAGGGGGCTGGGAGACCCAGTACTTC. Translation gives CASSETGGWETQYF.

This chain uses TRBV6-6 with TRBJ1-1; TRBD1 aligns across 8 bases. V lost 5 bases to trimming and J lost 1 base; unmatched junction nucleotides: 3. CDR1 is MNHNY and CDR2 is SVGAGI in the germline V gene (reference sequence). This CDR3 is built from 14 residues. CDR3 loop: CASSIDRGNTEAFF. The DNA for the CDR3 is TGTGCCAGCAGTATTGACAGGGGGAACACTGAAGCTTTCTTT.

Written as DNA, the CDR3 is TGTGCCAGCAGCTTACAGCTGAGGGAGACCCAGTACTTC. It yields the protein CASSLQLRETQYF. The rearrangement links TRBV7-2 to TRBJ2-5, with unresolved D. There are 13 residues in the CDR3. Germline V gene lookup returns CDR1 SGHTA and CDR2 FQGNSA. V was clipped by 2 bases and J by 5 bases, with 9 bases between them.

The V and J genes are TRBV19 and TRBJ1-4; possible D gene TRBD1, 5 bases. CDR3 size: 18 residues. The germline CDR1 and CDR2 sequences are LNHDA and SQIVND (reference sequence). V was clipped by 5 bases and J by 6 bases, with 25 bases between them. The chain's CDR3 is CASSDPGTTGLRDEKLFF. The CDR3, as DNA: TGTGCCAGTAGTGATCCAGGGACTACCGGACTTCGGGATGAAAAACTGTTTTTT.

V usage is TRBV28 and J usage is TRBJ1-2; tentative D call: TRBD1 (6 bases). Germline lookup yields CDR1 MDHEN and CDR2 SYDVKM. The ends were cut back, 6 bases at V and 5 bases at J, with 10 bases in the middle. This CDR3 has 12 residues. The CDR3 DNA reads as TGTGCCAGCAGCCGGACAGATTATGGCTACACCTTC. This encodes CASSRTDYGYTF.

This chain uses TRBV6-5 with TRBJ1-5; D ambiguous. The CDR3 has 13 residues. V dropped 6 bases and J dropped 2 bases, with 8 bases sitting between them. Germline V lookup: CDR1 MNHEY, CDR2 SVGAGI. The CDR3 here is CASRSGGNQPQHF. The CDR3, as DNA: TGTGCCAGCAGGTCCGGTGGCAATCAGCCCCAGCATTTT.

CDR3 DNA: TGCGCCAGCGCCGAAGGGATGGACAGGGGTTCGGATACGCAGTATTTT. Encoded protein: CASAEGMDRGSDTQYF. The chain combines TRBV5-1 with TRBJ2-3; 9 nucleotides align to TRBD1. Looked up from germline, CDR1 is SGHRS and CDR2 is YFSETQ. This CDR3 is 16 amino acids long. Germline trimming cut 7 bases from V and 6 bases from J; bases unmatched to any gene: 15.

CDR3 bases: TGTGCCAGCAGCCAACGACTTTATTCACCCCTCCACTTT. Its protein product is CASSQRLYSPLHF. V usage is TRBV3-1 (or the pseudogene TRBV3-2) and J usage is TRBJ1-6; D uncertain. Germline CDR1 and CDR2: LGHDT and YNNKEL (reference sequence). The CDR3 runs to 13 residues. V was trimmed by 2 bases and J by 8 bases, leaving 7 bases between them.

V and J are TRBV7-9 and TRBJ2-2; 10 positions match TRBD1. Germline V gene lookup returns CDR1 SEHNR and CDR2 FQNEAQ (reference sequence). The CDR3 spans 15 residues. V trimming: 8 bases; J trimming: 3 bases; junction bases outside the gene matches: 6. DNA for the CDR3: TGTGCCAGCCGGTCCGGGACAGGGGACACCGGGGAGCTGTTTTTT. Residues: CASRSGTGDTGELFF.

This clone was detected a few times. The CDR3 DNA reads TGTGCCAGCAGTCCGGAGGGCGGGAGCTCCTACAATGAGCAGTTCTTC. Translating it yields CASSPEGGSSYNEQFF. The chain uses TRBV28 and TRBJ2-1; 7 bases align to TRBD2. J lost 0 bases, V lost 5 bases, and 7 bases had no gene match. In germline, CDR1 is MDHEN, CDR2 SYDVKM. The CDR3 loop spans 16 amino acids.

The chain uses TRBV28 and TRBJ1-6; 10 nucleotides align to TRBD1. V was pared by 6 bases and J by 6 bases, with 14 bases of the junction left unmatched. The CDR3 runs 18 residues. From germline, CDR1 is MDHEN and CDR2 SYDVKM. As DNA, the CDR3 is TGTGCCAGCAGAAACCCCGGGACAGGGGCTCCCTTTAATTCACCCCTCCACTTT. It translates to CASRNPGTGAPFNSPLHF.

This rearrangement joins TRBV7-9 to TRBJ1-1, with 10 positions matching TRBD1. Germline V gene lookup returns CDR1 SEHNR and CDR2 FQNEAQ (reference sequence). V dropped 5 bases and J dropped 5; count of bases not matched to a gene: 5. The CDR3 covers 14 residues. The CDR3 sequence: CASSRDRGTTEAFF. The CDR3 DNA follows: TGTGCCAGCAGCCGGGACAGGGGAACAACTGAAGCTTTCTTT.

The V gene is TRBV27, the J gene TRBJ2-7, with D unclear. Germline values: CDR1 MNHEY, CDR2 SMNVEV (reference sequence). The length of the CDR3 is 11 residues. V was trimmed by 5 bases and J by 7 bases, leaving 9 bases between them. CDR3 amino acids: CASSDFGEQYF. In DNA form, the CDR3 reads TGTGCCAGCAGTGACTTCGGGGAGCAGTACTTC.

V usage is TRBV3-1 (or the pseudogene TRBV3-2) and J usage is TRBJ1-1; 11 nucleotides match TRBD1. Germline assignment: CDR1 LGHDT and CDR2 YNNKEL (reference sequence). The junction had 4 bases not matched to a gene; V was cut back by 0 bases and J by 10 bases. The CDR3 loop spans 14 amino acids. The CDR3, as DNA: TGTGCCAGCAGCCAAGACGGGACAGGGGGAACAGCTTTCTTT. Encoded protein: CASSQDGTGGTAFF.

V usage is TRBV10-3 and J usage is TRBJ1-2, with D maybe TRBD1 (6 bases). This CDR3 contains 15 residues. Between the trimmed V and J ends, which lost 2 bases and 4 bases, there was a span of 14 bases. The germline V gene encodes CDR1 ENHRY and CDR2 SYGVKD. In DNA, the CDR3 is TGTGCCATCAGTGAGGACAGGCCGGGAGGCTATGGCTACACCTTC. Its protein is CAISEDRPGGYGYTF.

The V call is TRBV2, the J call TRBJ1-1; D ambiguous. Per germline, CDR1 SNHLY and CDR2 FYNNEI. The CDR3 has 12 amino acids. The V end lost 2 bases, the J end lost 7 bases, and 8 bases lay between the germline ends. CDR3 coding DNA: TGTGCCAGCAGTGAAATGACACTTGAAGCTTTCTTT. Amino acids: CASSEMTLEAFF.

The chain joins TRBV28 to TRBJ1-1, with 7 bases fitting TRBD1. CDR3 length equals 15 residues. Germline V gene data show CDR1 as MDHEN and CDR2 as SYDVKM. The V and J ends lost 6 bases and 0 bases, in that order; junction bases with no gene match: 7. Here the CDR3 DNA reads TGTGCCAGCAGCAATAACAGGGGCGTGAACACTGAAGCTTTCTTT. Its protein is CASSNNRGVNTEAFF.